This T cell receptor beta chain stems from a study of vaccination and CD4 T cells after COVID-19. Study-level points and caveats: Median numbers of SARS-CoV-2-reactive clonotypes increased from approximately 21 to 40 (not a significant change).

The CDR3 is 14 amino acids. Trimming stripped 3 bases from V and 2 bases from J, with 10 bases between. The V gene's germline CDR1 is KGHDR and CDR2 SFDVKD. This clonotype showed up just once. What it binds is unknown. The treatment was: roughly 10-day PBMC culture with coronavirus spike peptide pools or control peptides (ViraFEST assay). TCRs were sequenced by ViraFEST after antigen-specific T cells had been expanded with peptide pools. Sequenced with the Oncomine TCR Beta short-read assay was DNA taken from cultured CD4+ T cells. A single record per CDR3 protein comes from TCRdb applying MiXCR to the PCR reads. The sample records roughly 24,000 distinct CDR3 sequences, around 54% being singletons.

Sequencing used CD4+ T cells from blood, cultured in vitro. The receptor was derived from a human donor who had recovered from COVID-19. V gene TRBV24-1 combines with J gene TRBJ2-7, with a tentative D call TRBD2 (5 bases). CDR3 sequence: CATSDRGRAYEQYF. CDR3 coding DNA: TGTGCCACCAGTGATCGAGGGCGGGCCTACGAGCAGTACTTC.